This T cell receptor beta chain emerged from a study of blood T cell repertoires in COVID-19. CDR1 and CDR2 from the germline V gene are SGHTA and FQGNSA. The CDR3 consists of 12 residues. With 5 bases clipped from V and 7 bases from J, the junction kept 4 bases outside the gene matches. The method was immunoSEQ multiplex PCR; TCRdb's version includes in-frame clones alone and lacks a portion of them. In the table there are hundreds of thousands of clones, roughly 80% of which are singletons. Within 2 weeks of study entry, exposed participants had contacted a PCR-confirmed or clinician-diagnosed COVID-19 case.

The chain links TRBV7-2 to TRBJ1-2; 7 positions match TRBD1. The TCR originated in a man aged 35 to 55 who had been exposed to COVID-19. Sequencing input: PBMCs or T cells enriched from blood (not recorded which). CDR3 in amino acids: CASSPRTGGYTF. DNA for the CDR3: TGTGCCAGCAGCCCCAGGACAGGTGGCTACACCTTC.